Shown below are 28 T cell receptor beta chains from a single sample sequenced in a study of T cell responses to AZD1222 COVID-19 vaccine. The assay was immunoSEQ multiplex PCR, and TCRdb's table has in-frame clones only and misses some. The sample has some 110,000 clones; 70% to 90% are singletons. This specimen was peripheral blood, taken on day 0 of AZD1222 vaccination. All receptors derive from an adult in good health.

The rearrangement links TRBV10-1 to TRBJ2-7; perhaps TRBD2 as D (5 bases). The germline V gene encodes CDR1 WNHNN and CDR2 SYGVQD (reference sequence). V was clipped by 5 bases and J by 6 bases, with 17 bases between them. This CDR3 spans 14 amino acids. CDR3 nucleotide sequence: TGCGCCAGCAGTTCGACAAGAGGGCAACGCGAGCAGTACTTC. It is translated as CASSSTRGQREQYF.

The chain employs TRBV5-1 and TRBJ2-7; weak D call: TRBD2 (6 bases). The CDR3 runs 11 residues. Trimming shortened V by 5 bases and J by 4 bases, and 7 bases separated the two germline ends. Germline V gene sequence: CDR1 SGHRS, CDR2 YFSETQ. In DNA, the CDR3 is TGCGCCAGCAGTGGGGGGTACGAGCAGTACTTC. It yields the protein CASSGGYEQYF.

This sequence joins TRBV6-1 and TRBJ1-1, with TRBD1 matching over 7 bases. The germline CDR1 and CDR2 sequences are MNHNS and SASEGT. V lost 2 bases and J lost 4; bases outside the gene matches: 4. The CDR3 is 14 amino acids. CDR3 bases: TGTGCCAGCAGTGAACAGGGGGGGAGCACTGAAGCTTTCTTT. It yields the protein CASSEQGGSTEAFF.

This clone showed up just once. The V and J genes are TRBV5-1 and TRBJ2-3, with D unclear. The V and J ends lost 0 bases and 6 bases respectively, with 5 bases between them. The CDR3 contains 12 residues. Germline values: CDR1 SGHRS, CDR2 YFSETQ. The chain's CDR3 is CASSLEEDTQYF. CDR3 coding DNA: TGCGCCAGCAGCTTGGAAGAGGATACGCAGTATTTT.

In its sample, this clone was seen once. The V gene is TRBV12-3 or TRBV12-4, the J gene TRBJ2-7; D possibly uses TRBD1 or TRBD2 (5 bases each). The ends were cut back, 0 bases at V and 11 bases at J, with 14 bases in the middle. The CDR3 contains 13 residues. The CDR3: CASSLARGRRKYF. The CDR3 coding sequence is TGTGCCAGCAGTTTAGCGAGGGGACGGCGAAAGTACTTC.

J is TRBJ2-3 and V is TRBV19; TRBD2 might be the D (7 bases). Germline values: CDR1 LNHDA, CDR2 SQIVND (reference sequence). The CDR3 contains 11 residues. The germline V and J ends were trimmed by 10 bases and 6 bases, with 11 bases remaining between them. Here the CDR3 DNA reads TGTGCCATCAAGGGGGGGGATACGCAGTATTTT. Translated, it gives CAIKGGDTQYF.

The J gene is TRBJ2-2, the V gene TRBV6-2 or TRBV6-3; no firm D call. V was clipped by 4 bases and J by 4 bases, with 4 bases between them. From germline, CDR1 is MNHEY and CDR2 SVGEGT. There are 12 residues in the CDR3. The CDR3 region is CASSSPTGELFF. The CDR3 DNA is TGTGCCAGCAGTTCCCCCACCGGGGAGCTGTTTTTT.

The rearrangement uses TRBV7-9 and TRBJ1-2; D is perhaps TRBD1 (6 bases). Germline assignment: CDR1 SEHNR and CDR2 FQNEAQ (reference sequence). The CDR3 has 15 amino acids. V gave up 5 bases and J gave up 0 bases, with 13 bases separating them. CDR3 sequence reads: CASSRPGGPNYGYTF. In DNA form, the CDR3 reads TGTGCCAGCAGCCGTCCCGGGGGCCCTAACTATGGCTACACCTTC.

The chain uses TRBV5-1 and TRBJ1-4, with D perhaps matching TRBD1 (6 bases). There are 18 residues in the CDR3. Germline CDR1 reads SGHRS; CDR2 reads YFSETQ. Trimming removed 2 bases at V and 8 bases at J, with 25 bases between. The CDR3 nucleotides read TGCGCCAGCAGCTTAAGAGATCACAGGGCCTCGGGTCCCGAAAAACTGTTTTTT. This gives the protein CASSLRDHRASGPEKLFF.

V is TRBV2 and J is TRBJ1-5; no firm D call. This CDR3 has 15 residues. Germline assignment: CDR1 SNHLY and CDR2 FYNNEI. Trimming stripped 4 bases from V and 7 bases from J, with 17 bases between. CDR3 residues: CASSGDTGSGQPQHF. CDR3 nucleotides: TGTGCCAGCAGTGGCGACACGGGATCGGGGCAGCCCCAGCATTTT.

This rearrangement joins TRBV5-4 to TRBJ2-3; D remains unclear. Between the trimmed V and J ends, which lost 2 bases and 4 bases, there was a span of 11 bases. The CDR3 runs 14 residues. CDR1 and CDR2 (germline): SGHNT, YYREEE (reference sequence). DNA of the CDR3: TGTGCCAGCAGCTTCGTCGGAGTCGCAGATACGCAGTATTTT. The encoded protein is CASSFVGVADTQYF.

V gene TRBV5-6 combines with J gene TRBJ2-7; maybe TRBD1 (6 bases). The CDR3 contains 15 residues. Germline V gene sequence: CDR1 SGHDT, CDR2 YYEEEE. V was trimmed by 2 bases and J by 2 bases, leaving 14 bases between them. The CDR3 bases are TGTGCCAGCAGCTTTCGACAGGCGATAACCTACGAGCAGTACTTC. Its protein product is CASSFRQAITYEQYF.

The rearrangement uses TRBV5-4 and TRBJ1-3; 9 nucleotides match TRBD1. V lost 2 bases and J lost 2; bases outside the gene matches: 2. This CDR3 is built from 15 residues. Germline lookup yields CDR1 SGHNT and CDR2 YYREEE (reference sequence). The CDR3 DNA reads TGTGCCAGCAGCTTACAGGGGGCGACTGGAAACACCATATATTTT. It yields the protein CASSLQGATGNTIYF.

The chain employs TRBV9 and TRBJ2-5; a weak D match, TRBD1 (6 bases). CDR1 and CDR2 (germline): SGDLS, YYNGEE. V dropped 4 bases and J dropped 3 bases, with 10 bases sitting between them. The CDR3 covers 13 residues. Written as DNA, the CDR3 is TGTGCCAGCAGCACCTGGACAGAAGAGACCCAGTACTTC. It codes for CASSTWTEETQYF.

This chain links TRBV9 with TRBJ2-6; 10 bases fit TRBD1. Germline CDR1 and CDR2: SGDLS and YYNGEE. Trimming took 3 bases from V and 2 from J; bases not matched to a gene: 8. CDR3 length equals 18 residues. CDR3 nucleotides: TGTGCCAGCAGCGCACGGGACAGGGGTGAGACTGGGGCCAACGTCCTGACTTTC. Amino acid sequence: CASSARDRGETGANVLTF.

This rearrangement joins TRBV10-3 to TRBJ1-1; TRBD1 matches at 7 bases. The germline CDR1 and CDR2 sequences are ENHRY and SYGVKD. J gave up 1 base and V 9 bases, and 8 bases lay outside the gene matches. CDR3 length: 14 residues. CDR3 protein: CAISGGWSNTEAFF. The CDR3 nucleotides are TGTGCCATTTCAGGGGGTTGGTCGAACACTGAAGCTTTCTTT.

The chain combines TRBV24-1 with TRBJ2-1, with D maybe TRBD2 (7 bases). The V end lost 3 bases, the J end lost 4 bases, and 15 bases lay between the germline ends. The CDR3 has 16 residues. The germline CDR1 and CDR2 sequences are KGHDR and SFDVKD. This chain's CDR3 is CATSDPSGGAYNEQFF. DNA for the CDR3: TGTGCCACCAGTGATCCTAGTGGGGGGGCTTACAATGAGCAGTTCTTC.

The V and J genes are TRBV28 and TRBJ1-3; D is unresolved. The V end was cut by 4 bases, the J end by 6 bases, with 10 bases between. CDR1 and CDR2 (germline): MDHEN, SYDVKM. This CDR3 is built from 13 residues. The CDR3 coding sequence is TGTGCCAGCAGTTACGACCCCTTAAACACCATATATTTT. Translating it yields CASSYDPLNTIYF.

In regard to this clone: Since a much larger clone is just one base distant, this may be a read error. Other DNA variants within this sample encode the same CDR3. The V call is TRBV5-6, the J call TRBJ1-1; D remains unclear. The CDR3 length is 12 residues. The ends were cut back, 2 bases at V and 1 base at J, with 3 bases in the middle. Germline loops: CDR1 SGHDT, CDR2 YYEEEE. The CDR3 region is CASSFRNTEAFF. DNA for the CDR3: TGTGCCAGCAGCTTTCGGAACACTGAAGCTTTCTTT.

V and J are TRBV18 and TRBJ2-1; possibly TRBD2 for D (5 bases). Trimming removed 5 bases at V and 7 bases at J, with 9 bases between. The CDR3 is 12 residues long. CDR1 and CDR2 (germline): KGHSH, LQKENI. The CDR3 nucleotides are TGTGCCAGCTCAATTTCGGGGAATGAGCAGTTCTTC. Translated, it gives CASSISGNEQFF.

This clone was seen more than once but under ten times. This chain connects TRBV10-3 to TRBJ2-3; D may be TRBD2 (6 bases). The CDR3 contains 16 residues. Between the trimmed V and J ends, which lost 6 bases and 4 bases, there was a span of 20 bases. Germline loops: CDR1 ENHRY, CDR2 SYGVKD. CDR3 sequence: CAIRKNLGRRADTQYF. As DNA, the CDR3 is TGTGCCATCAGGAAAAATCTCGGGAGAAGGGCAGATACGCAGTATTTT.

This clone has a single count. The chain combines TRBV12-5 with TRBJ1-5; 11 bases map to TRBD1. J gave up 3 bases and V 7 bases, and 20 bases lay outside the gene matches. The CDR3 totals 20 residues. Germline V CDR1 and CDR2: LGHNT, FRNRAP. The CDR3 sequence is CASVKVVWGQGEWSNQPQHF. The CDR3 DNA reads as TGTGCTAGTGTTAAAGTGGTTTGGGGACAGGGGGAATGGTCCAATCAGCCCCAGCATTTT. The whole variable domain, filled in from reference TRBV12-5 and TRBJ1-5, reads DARVTQTPRHKVTEMGQEVTMRCQPILGHNTVFWYRQTMMQGLELLAYFRNRAPLDDSGMPKDRFSAEMPDATLATLKIQPSEPRDSAVYFCASVKVVWGQGEWSNQPQHFGDGTRLSIL.

This clone turned up a few times. J is TRBJ1-3 and V is TRBV5-1; D unresolved. The V gene lost 3 bases and the J gene lost 4 bases, with 11 bases spanning the gap. The germline V gene has CDR1 SGHRS and CDR2 YFSETQ. The CDR3 has 14 residues. DNA for the CDR3: TGCGCCAGCAGCTCGGACCGGGAGGGAAACACCATATATTTT. Translation gives CASSSDREGNTIYF.

The V and J genes are TRBV18 and TRBJ1-1; D is unclear. Deletions cut 3 bases from V and 1 base from J, with 12 bases between. The CDR3 loop spans 15 amino acids. Germline V gene lookup returns CDR1 KGHSH and CDR2 LQKENI. DNA of the CDR3: TGTGCCAGCTCACCCACAGTGGCGGCGAACACTGAAGCTTTCTTT. The encoded protein is CASSPTVAANTEAFF. The full variable domain, rest sourced from reference TRBV18 and TRBJ1-1, is NAGVMQNPRHLVRRRGQEARLRCSPMKGHSHVYWYRQLPEEGLKFMVYLQKENIIDESGMPKERFSAEFPKEGPSILRIQQVVRGDSAAYFCASSPTVAANTEAFFGQGTRLTVV.

As DNA, the CDR3 is TGTGCCAGCAGCTCCGATAGCGGGGCCGCCTACGAGCAGTACTTC. Protein sequence: CASSSDSGAAYEQYF. The chain recombines TRBV13 with TRBJ2-7, with TRBD2 matching over 8 bases. In germline, CDR1 is PRHDT, CDR2 FYEKMQ (reference sequence). Germline trimming cut 4 bases from V and 2 bases from J; bases unmatched to any gene: 7. This CDR3 spans 15 amino acids. The complete variable domain, with remaining parts taken from reference TRBV13 and TRBJ2-7, reads AAGVIQSPRHLIKEKRETATLKCYPIPRHDTVYWYQQGPGQDPQFLISFYEKMQSDKGSIPDRFSAQQFSDYHSELNMSSLELGDSALYFCASSSDSGAAYEQYFGPGTRLTVT.

The rearrangement uses TRBV10-3 and TRBJ2-6; no clear D gene. The CDR3 totals 15 residues. Germline CDR1 and CDR2: ENHRY and SYGVKD. V dropped 0 bases and J dropped 0 bases, with 3 bases sitting between them. In DNA form, the CDR3 reads TGTGCCATCAGTGAGTCGTACTCTGGGGCCAACGTCCTGACTTTC. Protein sequence: CAISESYSGANVLTF.

V gene TRBV5-8 combines with J gene TRBJ1-5, with D possibly being TRBD1 (5 bases). This CDR3 is 14 amino acids long. The germline CDR1 and CDR2 sequences are SGHTS and YDEGEE. Trimming removed 1 base from V and 4 bases from J, with 9 bases in between. The CDR3 DNA reads TGTGCCAGCAGCTTGAGGGGAATAAATCAGCCCCAGCATTTT. It specifies CASSLRGINQPQHF.

V is TRBV5-1 and J is TRBJ2-1; tentatively, D is TRBD2 (5 bases). Germline assignment: CDR1 SGHRS and CDR2 YFSETQ. The CDR3 has 16 amino acids. The V gene lost 0 bases and the J gene lost 1 base, with 11 bases spanning the gap. The CDR3: CASSLAGVGSYNEQFF. CDR3 DNA: TGCGCCAGCAGCTTGGCCGGGGTTGGGTCCTACAATGAGCAGTTCTTC.